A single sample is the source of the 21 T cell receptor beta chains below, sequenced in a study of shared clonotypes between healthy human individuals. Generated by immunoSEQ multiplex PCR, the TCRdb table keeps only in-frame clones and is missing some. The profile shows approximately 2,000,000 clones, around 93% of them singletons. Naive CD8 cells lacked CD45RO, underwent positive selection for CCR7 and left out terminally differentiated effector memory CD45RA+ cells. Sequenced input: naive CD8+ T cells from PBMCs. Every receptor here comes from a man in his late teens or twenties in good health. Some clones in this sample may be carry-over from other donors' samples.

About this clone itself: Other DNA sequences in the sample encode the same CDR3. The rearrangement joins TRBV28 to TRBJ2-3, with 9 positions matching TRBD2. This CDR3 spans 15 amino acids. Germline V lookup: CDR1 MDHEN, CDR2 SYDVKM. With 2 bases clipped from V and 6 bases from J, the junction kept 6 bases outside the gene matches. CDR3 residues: CASSLLAGGRDTQYF. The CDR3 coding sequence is TGTGCCAGCAGTTTACTGGCGGGAGGGCGGGATACGCAGTATTTT. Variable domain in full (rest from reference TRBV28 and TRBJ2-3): DVKVTQSSRYLVKRTGEKVFLECVQDMDHENMFWYRQDPGLGLRLIYFSYDVKMKEKGDIPEGYSVSREKKERFSLILESASTNQTSMYLCASSLLAGGRDTQYFGPGTRLTVL.

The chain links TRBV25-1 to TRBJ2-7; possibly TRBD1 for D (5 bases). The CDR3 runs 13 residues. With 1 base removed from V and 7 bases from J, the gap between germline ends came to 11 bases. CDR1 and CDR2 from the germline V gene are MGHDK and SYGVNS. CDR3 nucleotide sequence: TGTGCCAGCAGTGAATTTCTTAGGGGAGAGCAGTACTTC. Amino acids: CASSEFLRGEQYF.

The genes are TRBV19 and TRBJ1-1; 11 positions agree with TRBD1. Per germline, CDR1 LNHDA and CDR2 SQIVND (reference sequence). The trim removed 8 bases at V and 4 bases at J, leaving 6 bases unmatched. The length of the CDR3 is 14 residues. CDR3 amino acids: CASRRTGGITEAFF. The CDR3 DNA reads TGTGCCAGTCGACGGACAGGGGGCATCACTGAAGCTTTCTTT.

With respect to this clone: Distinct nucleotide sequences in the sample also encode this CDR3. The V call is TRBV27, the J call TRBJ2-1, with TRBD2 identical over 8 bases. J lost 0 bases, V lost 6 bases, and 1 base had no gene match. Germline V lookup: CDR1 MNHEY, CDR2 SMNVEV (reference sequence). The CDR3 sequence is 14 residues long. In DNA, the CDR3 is TGTGCCAGCAGCCTAGCGGGCTCCTACAATGAGCAGTTCTTC. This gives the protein CASSLAGSYNEQFF.

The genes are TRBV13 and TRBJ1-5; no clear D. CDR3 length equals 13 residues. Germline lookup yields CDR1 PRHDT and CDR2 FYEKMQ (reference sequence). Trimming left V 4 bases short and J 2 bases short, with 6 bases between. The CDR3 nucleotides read TGTGCCAGCAGCTACCAGCGCAATCAGCCCCAGCATTTT. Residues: CASSYQRNQPQHF.

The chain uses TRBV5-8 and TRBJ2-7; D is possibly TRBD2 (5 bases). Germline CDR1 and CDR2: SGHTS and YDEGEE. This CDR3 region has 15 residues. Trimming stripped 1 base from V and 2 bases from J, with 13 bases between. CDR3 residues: CASSLPRSGTYEQYF. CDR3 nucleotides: TGTGCCAGCAGCTTGCCTAGGTCGGGGACCTACGAGCAGTACTTC.

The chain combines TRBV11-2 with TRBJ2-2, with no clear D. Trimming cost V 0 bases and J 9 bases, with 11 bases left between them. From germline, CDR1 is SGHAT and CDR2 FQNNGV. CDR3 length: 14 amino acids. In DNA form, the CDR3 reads TGTGCCAGCAGCTTAGATCCCCCAGCTAGGGAGCTGTTTTTT. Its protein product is CASSLDPPARELFF. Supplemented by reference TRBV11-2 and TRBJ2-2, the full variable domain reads EAGVAQSPRYKIIEKRQSVAFWCNPISGHATLYWYQQILGQGPKLLIQFQNNGVVDDSQLPKDRFSAERLKGVDSTLKIQPAKLEDSAVYLCASSLDPPARELFFGEGSRLTVL.

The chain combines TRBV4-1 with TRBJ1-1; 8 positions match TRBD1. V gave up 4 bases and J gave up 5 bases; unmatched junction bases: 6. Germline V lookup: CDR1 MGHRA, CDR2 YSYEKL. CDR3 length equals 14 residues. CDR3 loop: CASSPQGALTEAFF. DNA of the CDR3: TGCGCCAGCAGCCCGCAGGGGGCGTTGACTGAAGCTTTCTTT.

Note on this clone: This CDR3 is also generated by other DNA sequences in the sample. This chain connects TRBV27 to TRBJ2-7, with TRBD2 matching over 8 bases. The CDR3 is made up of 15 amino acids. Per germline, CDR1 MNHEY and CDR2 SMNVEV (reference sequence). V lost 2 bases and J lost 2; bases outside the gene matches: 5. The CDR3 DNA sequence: TGTGCCAGCAGTTTAAGTTCCGGGAGGGCCTACGAGCAGTACTTC. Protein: CASSLSSGRAYEQYF.

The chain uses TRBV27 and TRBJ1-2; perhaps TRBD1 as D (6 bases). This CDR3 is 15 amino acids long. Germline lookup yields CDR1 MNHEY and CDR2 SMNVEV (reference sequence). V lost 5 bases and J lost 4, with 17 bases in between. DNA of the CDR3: TGTGCCAGCAGTCTAACCACAGGGTGGCCCTATGGCTACACCTTC. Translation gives CASSLTTGWPYGYTF.

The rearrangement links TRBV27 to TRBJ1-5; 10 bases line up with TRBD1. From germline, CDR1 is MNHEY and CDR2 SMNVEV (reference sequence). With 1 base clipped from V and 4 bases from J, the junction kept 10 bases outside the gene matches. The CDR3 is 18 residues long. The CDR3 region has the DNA TGTGCCAGCAGTTTATTACCGGGACAGGGGACCCCGAATCAGCCCCAGCATTTT. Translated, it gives CASSLLPGQGTPNQPQHF.

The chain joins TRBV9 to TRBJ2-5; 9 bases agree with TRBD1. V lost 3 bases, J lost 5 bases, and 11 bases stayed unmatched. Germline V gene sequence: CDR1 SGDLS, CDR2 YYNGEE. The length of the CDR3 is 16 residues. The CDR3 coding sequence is TGTGCCAGCAGCGCCCCCTGGGGACAGGGAGGTGAGACCCAGTACTTC. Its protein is CASSAPWGQGGETQYF.

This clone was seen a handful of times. This CDR3 is CASKYRDGQPQHF. The CDR3 nucleotides read TGTGCCAGCAAGTACCGGGACGGCCAGCCCCAGCATTTT. The V and J genes are TRBV2 and TRBJ1-5; possible D gene TRBD1, 5 bases. Trimming took 7 bases from V and 7 from J, leaving 14 bases between them. Germline V lookup: CDR1 SNHLY, CDR2 FYNNEI. The CDR3 runs 13 residues.

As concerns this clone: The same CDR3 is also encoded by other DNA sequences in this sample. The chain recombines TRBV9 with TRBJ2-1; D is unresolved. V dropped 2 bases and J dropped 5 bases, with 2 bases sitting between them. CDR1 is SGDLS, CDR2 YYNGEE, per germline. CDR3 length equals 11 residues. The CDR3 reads CASSVDNEQFF. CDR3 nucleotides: TGTGCCAGCAGCGTGGACAATGAGCAGTTCTTC.

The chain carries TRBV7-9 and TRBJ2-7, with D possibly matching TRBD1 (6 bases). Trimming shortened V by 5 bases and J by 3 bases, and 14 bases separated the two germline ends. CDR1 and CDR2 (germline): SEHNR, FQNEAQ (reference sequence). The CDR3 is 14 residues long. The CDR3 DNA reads TGTGCCAGCAGCGGCCGGGACAATCTCTACGAGCAGTACTTC. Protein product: CASSGRDNLYEQYF.

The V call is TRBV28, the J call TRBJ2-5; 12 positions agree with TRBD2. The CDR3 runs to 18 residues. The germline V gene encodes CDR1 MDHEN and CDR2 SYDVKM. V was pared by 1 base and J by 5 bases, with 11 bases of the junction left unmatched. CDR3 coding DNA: TGTGCCAGCAGTTTATTGCCAGGCTTGACTAGCGGGAGTGAGACCCAGTACTTC. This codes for CASSLLPGLTSGSETQYF.

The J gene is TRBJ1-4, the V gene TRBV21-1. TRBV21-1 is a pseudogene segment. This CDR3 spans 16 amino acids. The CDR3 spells CASSPSRTHGGEKLFF. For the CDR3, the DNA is TGTGCCAGCAGCCCATCACGGACCCATGGGGGTGAAAAACTGTTTTTT.

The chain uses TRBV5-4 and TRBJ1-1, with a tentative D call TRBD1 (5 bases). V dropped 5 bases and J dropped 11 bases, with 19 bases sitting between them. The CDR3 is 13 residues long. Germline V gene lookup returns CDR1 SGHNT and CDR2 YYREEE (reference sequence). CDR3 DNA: TGTGCCAGCAGGGAGGGGACGGGCGTTTCGGCTTTCTTT. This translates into CASREGTGVSAFF. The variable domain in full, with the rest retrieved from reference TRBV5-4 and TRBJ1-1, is ETGVTQSPTHLIKTRGQQVTLRCSSQSGHNTVSWYQQALGQGPQFIFQYYREEENGRGNFPPRFSGLQFPNYSSELNVNALELDDSALYLCASREGTGVSAFFGQGTRLTVV.

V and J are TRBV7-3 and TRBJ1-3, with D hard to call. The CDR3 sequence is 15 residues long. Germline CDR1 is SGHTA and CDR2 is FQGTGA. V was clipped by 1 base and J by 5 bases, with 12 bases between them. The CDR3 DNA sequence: TGTGCCAGCAGCTTAATAGTCTCCCCTCGAAACACCATATATTTT. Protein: CASSLIVSPRNTIYF.

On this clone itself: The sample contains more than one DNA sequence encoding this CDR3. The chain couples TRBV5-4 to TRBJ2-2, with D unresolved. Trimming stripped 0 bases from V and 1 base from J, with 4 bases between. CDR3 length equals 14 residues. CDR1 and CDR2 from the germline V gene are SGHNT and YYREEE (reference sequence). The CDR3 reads CASSLAGNTGELFF. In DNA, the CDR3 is TGTGCCAGCAGCTTGGCCGGGAACACCGGGGAGCTGTTTTTT.

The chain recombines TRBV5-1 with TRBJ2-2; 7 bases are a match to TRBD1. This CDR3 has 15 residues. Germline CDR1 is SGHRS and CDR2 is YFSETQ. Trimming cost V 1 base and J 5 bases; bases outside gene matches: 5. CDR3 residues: CASSLIGGDTGELFF. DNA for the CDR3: TGCGCCAGCAGCTTGATAGGGGGCGATACCGGGGAGCTGTTTTTT.